This T cell receptor beta chain was profiled in a study of blood T cell repertoires in COVID-19. Clones were read by immunoSEQ multiplex PCR, and TCRdb kept only the in-frame ones, dropping some. The sample shows more than 200,000 clones, 70% to 90% of them seen only once. Study members were between about 18 and 100 years old and lived in 24 US regions. Between the trimmed V and J ends, which lost 3 bases and 8 bases, there was a span of 7 bases. Germline V gives CDR1 LNHDA, CDR2 SQIVND (reference sequence). This CDR3 is 12 amino acids long. The specimen sequenced was PBMCs or T cells enriched from blood (not recorded which). This receptor was identified in a man aged 25 to 45 who had recovered from COVID-19. The chain combines TRBV19 with TRBJ1-4; D gene uncertain. CDR3 sequence (DNA): TGTGCCAGTAGTATCAACGGGGAAAAACTGTTTTTT. It specifies CASSINGEKLFF.